A selection of T cell receptor beta chains follows, all from one sample in a study of long-term antiretroviral therapy in people with HIV. Sequenced by immunoSEQ multiplex PCR; TCRdb stores in-frame clones only, minus some. The sample yields tens of thousands of clones, over 70% seen once. Sequenced here: unsorted PBMCs, sampled 1.1 years before starting antiretroviral therapy. These TCRs come from a woman aged 25 to 39 with HIV. CDR3s include the opening cysteine and the closing phenylalanine or tryptophan. The D gene is left open where the match is weak. Clone sizes are given selectively: once, few, many, or a class where the clone is expanded.

>TRBJ1-2|-|TRBV5-6|-
TGTGCCAGCAGCTTGGCCGGTTACTTGGGGGGCGGCTACACCTTC
CASSLAGYLGGGYTF
>TRBJ1-2|-|TRBV7-9|few
TGTGCCAGCAGCCGGAGGGGTGGTGATGGCTACACCTTC
CASSRRGGDGYTF
>TRBJ2-3|-|TRBV7-8|-
TGTGCCAGCAGCTTAGAGGGCGTTGGGTTGCCAGATACGCAGTATTTT
CASSLEGVGLPDTQYF
>TRBJ2-1|-|TRBV11-3|-
TGTGCCAGCCCGTGTGAATTTTATACGAGCACTGAGCAGTTCTTC
CASPCEFYTSTEQFF
>TRBJ1-2|TRBD1|TRBV5-1|once
TGCGCCAGCAGCTTGGACAGGGGTGGCTATGGCTACACCTTC
CASSLDRGGYGYTF
>TRBJ2-3|TRBD1|TRBV7-9|-
TGTGCCAGCAGCCCCCCGTTTAGACAGGGGGTAGATACGCAGTATTTT
CASSPPFRQGVDTQYF
>TRBJ1-2|-|TRBV2|-
TGTGCCAGCAGTTCACGGGTTGGCTACACCTTC
CASSSRVGYTF
>TRBJ2-1|-|TRBV6-5|few
TGTGCCAGCGGGAGGACATATCATGAGCAGTTCTTC
CASGRTYHEQFF
>TRBJ1-5|-|TRBV19|-
TGTGCCAGTAGTAGGGAGAGCGGCAATCAGCCCCAGCATTTT
CASSRESGNQPQHF
>TRBJ2-3|TRBD2|TRBV10-3|-
TGTGCCCGCTTAGGCCTAGCGGGGACGTTAACAGATACGCAGTATTTT
CARLGLAGTLTDTQYF
>TRBJ2-7|TRBD1|TRBV25-1|-
TGTGCCCGCCGACAGGGGGAGAACGAGCAGTACTTC
CARRQGENEQYF
>TRBJ2-3|-|TRBV19|-
TGTGCCAGTAGTAGTAGGGGTACGCAGTATTTT
CASSSRGTQYF
>TRBJ1-1|-|TRBV6-5|-
TGTGCCAGCAGTCGACTTCAGGGCACTGAAGCTTTCTTT
CASSRLQGTEAFF
>TRBJ1-3|-|TRBV6-1|-
TGTGCCAGCAGTGGACGAAGTTTCAGGGGTGGAAACACCATATATTTT
CASSGRSFRGGNTIYF
>TRBJ1-1|-|TRBV5-5|-
TGTGCCAGCAGCTCGACGGGGAGTACGTACCAGAACACTGAAGCTTTCTTT
CASSSTGSTYQNTEAFF
>TRBJ2-5|-|TRBV6-1|few
TGTGCCAGCAGTGAAGTCGGAGGGGATCAAGAGACCCAGTACTTC
CASSEVGGDQETQYF
>TRBJ2-3|TRBD2|TRBV4-1|-
TGCGCCAGCAGCCCCGCGGGGGGACGCACAGATACGCAGTATTTT
CASSPAGGRTDTQYF
>TRBJ2-1|-|TRBV9|-
TGTGCCAGCAGCGGACTTAGGGAAAGCTCCTACAATGAGCAGTTCTTC
CASSGLRESSYNEQFF
>TRBJ1-1|-|TRBV30|-
TGTGCCTGGAGTAGGGGGAAGACTGAAGCTTTCTTT
CAWSRGKTEAFF
>TRBJ2-1|TRBD1|TRBV9|-
TGTGCCAGCAGCGTTAATATCGGACAGGGGCAGTACAATGAGCAGTTCTTC
CASSVNIGQGQYNEQFF
>TRBJ1-1|TRBD1|TRBV27|once
TGTGCCAGCAGTTTATCCGGGACAGGGGCCACTGAAGCTTTCTTT
CASSLSGTGATEAFF
>TRBJ2-3|TRBD2|TRBV5-6|-
TGTGCCAGCAGCCTAGCGGGGGGGCTTGGAGATACGCAGTATTTT
CASSLAGGLGDTQYF
>TRBJ1-2|-|TRBV6-5|-
TGTGCCAGCAGTTACTCGAACAGCTATGGCTACACCTTC
CASSYSNSYGYTF
>TRBJ2-1|TRBD2|TRBV4-1|-
TGCGCCAGCAGCCAAGATGCGGGGGGTATGATCTTC
CASSQDAGGMIF
>TRBJ2-2|TRBD1|TRBV4-2|once
TGTGCCAGCAGCCAAGATCCAGACAGGGGAATTAACACCGGGGAGCTGTTTTTT
CASSQDPDRGINTGELFF
>TRBJ1-1|-|TRBV19|-
TGTGCCAGTAGTATAGTTGACAACACTGAAGCTTTCTTT
CASSIVDNTEAFF
>TRBJ1-6|TRBD1|TRBV4-2|-
TGTGCCAGCAGCCAAAAAGGACTACAGGGGTCACCCCTCCACTTT
CASSQKGLQGSPLHF
>TRBJ1-4|-|TRBV6-5|once
TGTGCCGCTCGGGGGGGTCTCGCTAATGAAAAACTGTTTTTT
CAARGGLANEKLFF
>TRBJ1-5|-|TRBV19|few
TGTGCCAGTAGTATAGATCGGGCGGGGCCTCAGCCCCAGCATTTT
CASSIDRAGPQPQHF
>TRBJ2-5|TRBD2|TRBV6-6|-
TGTGCCAGCAGTCGGACTAGCGGGGGGGGAGAGACCCAGTACTTC
CASSRTSGGGETQYF
>TRBJ2-1|TRBD1|TRBV18|-
TGTGCCAGTACCGGGACAGGGGAATCGAATGAGCAGTTCTTC
CASTGTGESNEQFF